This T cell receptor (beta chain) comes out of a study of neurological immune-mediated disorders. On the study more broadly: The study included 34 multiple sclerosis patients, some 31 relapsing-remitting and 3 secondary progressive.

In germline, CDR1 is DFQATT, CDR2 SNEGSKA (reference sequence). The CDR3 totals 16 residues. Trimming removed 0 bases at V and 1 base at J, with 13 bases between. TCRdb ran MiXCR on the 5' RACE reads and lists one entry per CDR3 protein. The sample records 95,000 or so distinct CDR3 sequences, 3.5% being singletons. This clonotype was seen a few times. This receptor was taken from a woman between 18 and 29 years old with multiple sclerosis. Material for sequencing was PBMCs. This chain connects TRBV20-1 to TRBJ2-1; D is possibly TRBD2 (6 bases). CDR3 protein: CSARDIGGRSYNEQFF. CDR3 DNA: TGCAGTGCTAGAGATATCGGGGGAAGGTCCTACAATGAGCAGTTCTTC.